This T cell receptor beta chain was sequenced in a study of blood T cell repertoires in COVID-19. Study at large: There were acute and convalescent COVID-19 samples, and they came from the United States, Italy and Spain.

Deletions cut 5 bases from V and 5 bases from J, with 9 bases between. The CDR3 runs 12 residues. Germline V CDR1 and CDR2: MNHEY, SMNVEV (reference sequence). This table comes from immunoSEQ multiplex PCR, and its TCRdb copy is limited to in-frame clones, with some not included. The sample lists 150,000 or so clones, around 90% occurring once. The receptor was isolated from a woman between 35 and 50 years old who had been exposed to COVID-19. This rearrangement joins TRBV27 to TRBJ1-2; tentative D call: TRBD1 (6 bases). Sequenced material: PBMCs or T cells enriched from blood (not recorded which). The CDR3 reads CASSPTGYGYTF. The CDR3 nucleotides read TGTGCCAGCAGTCCAACAGGGTATGGCTACACCTTC.